These 19 T cell receptor beta chains originate from one sample sequenced in a study of cytomegalovirus exposure and HLA in healthy donors (TCRdb year 2017). Libraries were constructed by the immunoSEQ multiplex PCR assay. A mixture of 60 forward primers for TCR Vbeta segments and 13 reverse primers for TCR Jbeta segments was used in the multiplex PCR. TCRdb mirrors the immuneACCESS table, restricted to in-frame sequences. Some clones are absent from its copies; in checked studies, under half trace to an unresolved V gene, and the reason for the others is unknown. A total of 150,000 to 180,000 clones appear in this sample, 70% to 80% of them only once. The biggest ten clones account for about 4% of the sample. Sequenced: PBMCs. The source is a woman aged 35 to 49 in good health and CMV-seronegative.

The chain links TRBV6-1 to TRBJ1-6; TRBD1 might be the D (6 bases). The CDR3 totals 15 residues. The germline gives CDR1 MNHNS, CDR2 SASEGT. V was pared by 6 bases and J by 0 bases, with 9 bases between. The CDR3 bases are TGTGCCAGCAGCTCGGACAGCTCCTATAATTCACCCCTCCACTTT. Translated, it gives CASSSDSSYNSPLHF.

J is TRBJ2-5 and V is TRBV9; 7 positions match TRBD2. The CDR3 is 21 residues long. The V gene end was trimmed by 6 bases and the J gene end by 3 bases; junction bases not matched to a gene: 29. CDR1 and CDR2 (germline): SGDLS, YYNGEE. The CDR3 sequence: CASTRGAGVEPREGGEETQYF. The CDR3 region has the DNA TGTGCCAGCACCCGTGGGGCAGGAGTTGAGCCGAGGGAGGGAGGGGAAGAGACCCAGTACTTC.

The gene calls are TRBV28 and TRBJ2-1; the match to TRBD2 covers 13 bases. After removal of 6 bases from V and 0 bases from J, the junction contained 5 bases not matched to a gene. Germline V gives CDR1 MDHEN, CDR2 SYDVKM. The CDR3 length is 17 residues. CDR3 sequence (DNA): TGTGCCAGCAGGACTAGCGGGGGGTCGAGCTCCTACAATGAGCAGTTCTTC. Its protein is CASRTSGGSSSYNEQFF.

The chain couples TRBV6-9 to TRBJ2-7; possible D gene TRBD1, 6 bases. CDR3 length: 11 amino acids. Germline V gives CDR1 MNHGY, CDR2 SVAAGI. The V end was cut by 9 bases, the J end by 3 bases, with 9 bases between. CDR3 bases: TGTGCCAGGGACAGAAGCTACGAGCAGTACTTC. It yields the protein CARDRSYEQYF.

CDR3 sequence (DNA): TGCGCCAGCAGCTCCCCGGAAGGGGATGACAAGCAGTTCTTC. As protein: CASSSPEGDDKQFF. This chain connects TRBV5-1 to TRBJ2-1, with TRBD1 as a possible D gene (5 bases). V was trimmed by 3 bases and J by 11 bases, leaving 18 bases between them. CDR1 and CDR2 from the germline V gene are SGHRS and YFSETQ. The CDR3 is 14 residues long.

The rearrangement links TRBV10-2 to TRBJ2-7, with D uncertain. The CDR3 length is 11 residues. The V gene lost 1 base and the J gene lost 5 bases, with 3 bases spanning the gap. Germline CDR1 reads WSHSY; CDR2 reads SAAADI. CDR3 protein: CASSEFNEQYF. CDR3 DNA: TGCGCCAGCAGTGAGTTCAACGAGCAGTACTTC.

A single count supports this clone. The chain carries TRBV6-4 and TRBJ2-7; maybe TRBD2 (5 bases). This CDR3 spans 15 amino acids. In germline, CDR1 is MRHNA, CDR2 SNTAGT. Trimming cost V 0 bases and J 5 bases, with 14 bases left between them. The CDR3 here is CASSDSPGVFHEQYF. The CDR3 DNA follows: TGTGCCAGCAGTGACTCGCCCGGGGTTTTCCACGAGCAGTACTTC.

The genes are TRBV9 and TRBJ2-7; 10 positions match TRBD1. CDR3 length equals 15 residues. The V gene end was trimmed by 3 bases and the J gene end by 4 bases; junction bases not matched to a gene: 7. Germline CDR1 is SGDLS and CDR2 is YYNGEE. CDR3 loop: CASSAPGTGEYEQYF. Written as DNA, the CDR3 is TGTGCCAGCAGCGCTCCCGGGACAGGGGAGTACGAGCAGTACTTC.

The chain joins TRBV5-8 to TRBJ1-1; TRBD1 is a possible D gene (5 bases). The ends were cut back, 1 base at V and 4 bases at J, with 11 bases in the middle. CDR3 length: 14 residues. Germline V gene data show CDR1 as SGHTS and CDR2 as YDEGEE. CDR3 protein: CASSLWGGFTEAFF. The CDR3 DNA follows: TGTGCCAGCAGCTTGTGGGGGGGGTTCACTGAAGCTTTCTTT.

In its sample, this clone was seen once. The chain has TRBV19 and TRBJ2-7; a possible D gene is TRBD1 (6 bases). V was trimmed by 7 bases and J by 5 bases, leaving 15 bases between them. The CDR3 consists of 13 residues. Germline V gene sequence: CDR1 LNHDA, CDR2 SQIVND (reference sequence). The CDR3 nucleotides read TGTGCCAGTAAAGCGCAGGGGATAAACGAGCAGTACTTC. It yields the protein CASKAQGINEQYF. Full variable domain (remainder filled in from reference TRBV19 and TRBJ2-7): DGGITQSPKYLFRKEGQNVTLSCEQNLNHDAMYWYRQDPGQGLRLIYYSQIVNDFQKGDIAEGYSVSREKKESFPLTVTSAQKNPTAFYLCASKAQGINEQYFGPGTRLTVT.

This clone was seen only once. The rearrangement links TRBV4-2 to TRBJ1-1; D is undetermined. V shed 0 bases and J shed 1 base, with 3 bases lying between them. The CDR3 extends over 13 amino acids. The V gene's germline CDR1 is LGHNA and CDR2 YNFKEQ. The CDR3 DNA reads as TGTGCCAGCAGCCAAGACGGGAACACTGAAGCTTTCTTT. Protein product: CASSQDGNTEAFF.

This clone was detected only a few times. The chain carries TRBV20-1 and TRBJ2-7; possibly TRBD2 for D (5 bases). V dropped 6 bases and J dropped 1 base, with 7 bases sitting between them. This CDR3 has 11 residues. Germline CDR1 reads DFQATT; CDR2 reads SNEGSKA (reference sequence). CDR3 nucleotide sequence: TGCAGTGCCCGGGAATCCTACGAGCAGTACTTC. Encoded protein: CSARESYEQYF.

This rearrangement joins TRBV10-1 to TRBJ2-7, with 7 bases aligning to TRBD2. The V gene end was trimmed by 5 bases and the J gene end by 4 bases; junction bases not matched to a gene: 5. Germline loops: CDR1 WNHNN, CDR2 SYGVQD (reference sequence). The CDR3 extends over 13 amino acids. The CDR3 DNA sequence: TGCGCCAGCAGTCGAGGGAGGGATTACGAGCAGTACTTC. Amino acids: CASSRGRDYEQYF.

This rearrangement joins TRBV5-1 to TRBJ2-4, with D unresolved. The CDR3 consists of 15 residues. Germline V gives CDR1 SGHRS, CDR2 YFSETQ. V lost 1 base and J 0 bases, leaving 8 bases between the germline ends. The CDR3 loop reads CASSLSGLAKNIQYF. In DNA, the CDR3 is TGCGCCAGCAGCTTGTCAGGTTTAGCCAAAAACATTCAGTACTTC. The whole variable domain, filled in from reference TRBV5-1 and TRBJ2-4, reads KAGVTQTPRYLIKTRGQQVTLSCSPISGHRSVSWYQQTPGQGLQFLFEYFSETQRNKGNFPGRFSGRQFSNSRSEMNVSTLELGDSALYLCASSLSGLAKNIQYFGAGTRLSVL.

This sequence joins TRBV5-1 and TRBJ2-7; 7 bases fit TRBD1. V shed 0 bases and J 5 bases; nucleotides not matched to a gene: 5. Looked up from germline, CDR1 is SGHRS and CDR2 is YFSETQ. The CDR3 runs 14 residues. The CDR3 sequence: CASSLDRGNDEQYF. The DNA of the CDR3 is TGCGCCAGCAGCTTGGACAGGGGAAACGACGAGCAGTACTTC.

The J gene is TRBJ1-6, the V gene TRBV7-2; D is ambiguous. The CDR3 contains 14 residues. The V and J ends lost 4 bases and 0 bases respectively, with 4 bases between them. The V gene's germline CDR1 is SGHTA and CDR2 FQGNSA. In nucleotides, the CDR3 is TGTGCCAGCAGCTCGAGCTCCTATAATTCACCCCTCCACTTT. This codes for CASSSSSYNSPLHF.

The V gene is TRBV5-4, the J gene TRBJ2-2; D is possibly TRBD2 (5 bases). The germline V and J ends were trimmed by 0 bases and 7 bases, with 7 bases remaining between them. Germline assignment: CDR1 SGHNT and CDR2 YYREEE (reference sequence). The CDR3 loop spans 13 amino acids. The CDR3 DNA sequence: TGTGCCAGCAGCTTGGTCAGCGGCGGGGAGCTGTTTTTT. This translates into CASSLVSGGELFF.

CDR3 protein: CASSFDRNYGYTF. CDR3 bases: TGCGCCAGCAGCTTCGACAGGAACTATGGCTACACCTTC. This chain uses TRBV5-1 with TRBJ1-2; D possibly corresponds to TRBD1 (6 bases). CDR3 length: 13 amino acids. Trimming shortened V by 2 bases and J by 2 bases, and 7 bases separated the two germline ends. The germline CDR1 and CDR2 sequences are SGHRS and YFSETQ.

CDR3 protein: CASSGTVEKLFF. The CDR3 DNA reads as TGTGCCAGCAGCGGGACAGTTGAAAAACTGTTTTTT. The V and J genes are TRBV9 and TRBJ1-4; maybe TRBD1 (6 bases). This CDR3 has 12 residues. The germline CDR1 and CDR2 sequences are SGDLS and YYNGEE. Deletions cut 3 bases from V and 7 bases from J, with 7 bases between.